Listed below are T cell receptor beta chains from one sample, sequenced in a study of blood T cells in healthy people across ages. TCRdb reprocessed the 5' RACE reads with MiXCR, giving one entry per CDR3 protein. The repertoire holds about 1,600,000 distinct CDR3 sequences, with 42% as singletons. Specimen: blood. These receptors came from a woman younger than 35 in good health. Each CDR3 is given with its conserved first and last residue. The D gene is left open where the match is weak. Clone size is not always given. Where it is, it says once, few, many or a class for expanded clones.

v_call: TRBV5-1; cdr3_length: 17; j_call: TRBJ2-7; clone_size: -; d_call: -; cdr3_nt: TGCGCCAGCAGCTTGGGCTCTTTACGTGGGGCCTCCTACGAGCAGTACTTC; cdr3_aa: CASSLGSLRGASYEQYF
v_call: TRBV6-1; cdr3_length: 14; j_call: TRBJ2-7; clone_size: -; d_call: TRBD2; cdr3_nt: TGTGCCAGCAGTGAACTAGCGGGAGGGTTCGAGCAGTACTTC; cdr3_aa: CASSELAGGFEQYF
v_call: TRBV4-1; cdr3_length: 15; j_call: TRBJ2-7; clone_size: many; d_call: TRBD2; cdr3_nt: TGCGCCAGCAGCCCACGACTAGCGGGAGTCTACGAGCAGTACTTC; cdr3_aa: CASSPRLAGVYEQYF
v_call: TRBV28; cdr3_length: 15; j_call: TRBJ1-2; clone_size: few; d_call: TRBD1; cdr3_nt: TGTGCCAGCAGTTCCCTCCCGGGACAGGGGCAAGGCTACACCTTC; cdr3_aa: CASSSLPGQGQGYTF
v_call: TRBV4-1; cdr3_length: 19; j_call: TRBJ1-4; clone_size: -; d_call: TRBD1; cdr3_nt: TGCGCCAGCAGCCCTGGCTGGGACAGGGCCCGGGCAACTAATGAAAAACTGTTTTTT; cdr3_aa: CASSPGWDRARATNEKLFF
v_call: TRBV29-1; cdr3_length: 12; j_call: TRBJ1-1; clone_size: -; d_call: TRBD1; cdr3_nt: TGCAGTGCCAGAACAGGGGGTAGCGGAGCTTTCTTT; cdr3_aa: CSARTGGSGAFF
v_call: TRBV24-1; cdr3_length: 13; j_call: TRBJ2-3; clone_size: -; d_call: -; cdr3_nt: TGTGCCACCAGTGAGAATAGAGAGGATACGCAGTATTTT; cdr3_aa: CATSENREDTQYF
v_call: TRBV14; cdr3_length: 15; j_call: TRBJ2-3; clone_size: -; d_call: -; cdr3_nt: TGTGCCAGCAACCAAGTGGAGGGTCAGACAGATACGCAGTATTTT; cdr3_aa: CASNQVEGQTDTQYF
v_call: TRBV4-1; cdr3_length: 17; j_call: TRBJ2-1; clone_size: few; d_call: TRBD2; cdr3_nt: TGCGCCAGCAGCCAAGTGGTAGCGGGGGGGCCGGTGGATGAGCAGTTCTTC; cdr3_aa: CASSQVVAGGPVDEQFF
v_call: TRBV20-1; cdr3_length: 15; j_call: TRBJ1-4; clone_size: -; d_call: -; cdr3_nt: TGCAGTGCTAGAGATACTGGGCAGGGAGGCGAAAAACTGTTTTTT; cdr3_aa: CSARDTGQGGEKLFF
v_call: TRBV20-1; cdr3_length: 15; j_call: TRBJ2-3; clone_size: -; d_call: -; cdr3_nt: TGCAGTGCTAGCATCGGCAGCCTACCCACAGATACGCAGTATTTT; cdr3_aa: CSASIGSLPTDTQYF
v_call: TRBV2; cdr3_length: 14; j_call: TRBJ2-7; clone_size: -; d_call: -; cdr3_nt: TGTGCCAGCAGTGCTCTAGGTCTCGGGAACGAGCAGTACTTC; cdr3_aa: CASSALGLGNEQYF
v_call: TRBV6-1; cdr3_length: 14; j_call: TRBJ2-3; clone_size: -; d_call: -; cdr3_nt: TGTGCCAGCAGTGAAGGGAGTCTCACAGATACGCAGTATTTT; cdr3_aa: CASSEGSLTDTQYF
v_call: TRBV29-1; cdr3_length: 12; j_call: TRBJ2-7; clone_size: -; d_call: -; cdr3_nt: TGCAGCGTTGAAGAGGCGGCTTACGAGCAGTACTTC; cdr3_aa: CSVEEAAYEQYF
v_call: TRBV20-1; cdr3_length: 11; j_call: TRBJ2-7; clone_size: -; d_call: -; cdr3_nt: TGCAGTGCACGACAGGACGTCGAGCAGTACTTC; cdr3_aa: CSARQDVEQYF
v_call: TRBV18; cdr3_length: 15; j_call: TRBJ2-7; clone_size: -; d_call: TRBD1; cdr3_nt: TGTGCCAGCTCACGTGGGGACAGGGAACCCTACGAGCAGTACTTC; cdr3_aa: CASSRGDREPYEQYF
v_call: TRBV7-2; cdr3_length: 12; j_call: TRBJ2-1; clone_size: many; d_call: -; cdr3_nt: TGTGCCAGCAGCTTACAGGGCTATGAGCAGTTCTTC; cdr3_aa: CASSLQGYEQFF
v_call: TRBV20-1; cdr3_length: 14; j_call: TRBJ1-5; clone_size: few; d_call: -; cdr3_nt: TGCAGTGCTAGAACGGCGGTAGCCAATCAGCCCCAGCATTTT; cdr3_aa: CSARTAVANQPQHF
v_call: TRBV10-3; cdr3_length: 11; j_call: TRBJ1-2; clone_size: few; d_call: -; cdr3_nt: TGTGCCATCTCGGAGGGGAGGGGCTACACCTTC; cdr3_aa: CAISEGRGYTF
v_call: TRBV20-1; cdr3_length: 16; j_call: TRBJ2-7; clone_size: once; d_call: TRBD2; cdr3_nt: TGCAGTGCTAGATTGCCTGGCCTAGCGGGACCCTACGAGCAGTACTTC; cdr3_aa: CSARLPGLAGPYEQYF
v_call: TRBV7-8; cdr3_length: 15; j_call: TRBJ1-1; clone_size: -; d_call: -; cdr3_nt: TGTGCCAGCAGCTTCGGGCCAAGGGCTGACACTGAAGCTTTCTTT; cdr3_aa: CASSFGPRADTEAFF
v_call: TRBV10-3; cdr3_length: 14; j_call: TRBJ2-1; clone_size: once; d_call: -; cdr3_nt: TGTGCCATCAGTGGTGCTAGTATCGGCGATGAGCAGTTCTTC; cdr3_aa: CAISGASIGDEQFF
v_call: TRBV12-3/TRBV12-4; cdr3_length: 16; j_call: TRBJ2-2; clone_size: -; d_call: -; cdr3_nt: TGTGCCAGCAGAGCCTCCGGGGGGCCGTCTCCCGGGGAGCTGTTTTTT; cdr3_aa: CASRASGGPSPGELFF
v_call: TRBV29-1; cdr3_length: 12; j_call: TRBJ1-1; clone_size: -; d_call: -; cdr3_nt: TGCAGCGTTGTTGGTGCGTCCGTGGGAGCTTTCTTT; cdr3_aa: CSVVGASVGAFF
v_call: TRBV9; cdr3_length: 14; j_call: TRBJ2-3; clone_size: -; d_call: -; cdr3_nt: TGTGCCAGCAGCGTGGCCAGCTTAACAGATACGCAGTATTTT; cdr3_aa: CASSVASLTDTQYF
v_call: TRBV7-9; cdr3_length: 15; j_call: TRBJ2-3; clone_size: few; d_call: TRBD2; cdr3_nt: TGTGCCAGCAGCCCCCTGTGGGAGGGAGGAGATACGCAGTATTTT; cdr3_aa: CASSPLWEGGDTQYF
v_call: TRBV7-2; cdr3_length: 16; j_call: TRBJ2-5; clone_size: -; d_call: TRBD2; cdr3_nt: TGTGCCGGCAGCTTGGAGAGCGGGATCGACCAAGAGACCCAGTACTTC; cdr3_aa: CAGSLESGIDQETQYF
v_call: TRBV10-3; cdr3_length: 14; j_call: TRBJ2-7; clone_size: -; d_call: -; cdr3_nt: TGTGCCATCACGGGAGCAGGGACCTCCTACGAGCAGTACTTC; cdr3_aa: CAITGAGTSYEQYF
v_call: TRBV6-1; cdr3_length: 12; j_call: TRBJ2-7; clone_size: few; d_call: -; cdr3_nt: TGTGCCAGCAGTGAAACAAACTACGAGCAGTACTTC; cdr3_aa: CASSETNYEQYF
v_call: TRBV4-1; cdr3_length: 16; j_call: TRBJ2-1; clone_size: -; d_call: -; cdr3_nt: TGCGCCAGCAGCCAAGACCAGGCTAAGTCCTACAATGAGCAGTTCTTC; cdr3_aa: CASSQDQAKSYNEQFF
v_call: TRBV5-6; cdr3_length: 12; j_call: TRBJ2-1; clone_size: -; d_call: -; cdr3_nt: TGTGCCAGCAGCCGGGACCCAAATGAGCAGTTCTTC; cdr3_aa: CASSRDPNEQFF
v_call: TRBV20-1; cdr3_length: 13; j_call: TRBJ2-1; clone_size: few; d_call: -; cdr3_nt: TGCAGTGCACCGGAGAGCTCCTACAATGAGCAGTTCTTC; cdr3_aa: CSAPESSYNEQFF
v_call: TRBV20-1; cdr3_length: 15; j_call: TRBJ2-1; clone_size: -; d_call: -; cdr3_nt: TGCAGTGCTAGAGATATGAGTAGGGACTACAATGAGCAGTTCTTC; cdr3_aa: CSARDMSRDYNEQFF
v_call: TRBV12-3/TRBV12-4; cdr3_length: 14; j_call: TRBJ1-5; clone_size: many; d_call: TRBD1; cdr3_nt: TGTGCCAGCAGTCTCCAGGGGGCCTATCAGCCCCAGCATTTT; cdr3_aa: CASSLQGAYQPQHF
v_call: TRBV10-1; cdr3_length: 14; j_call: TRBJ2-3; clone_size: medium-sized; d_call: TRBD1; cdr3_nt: TGCGCCAGCAAGGGGACAGGGGACACAGATACGCAGTATTTT; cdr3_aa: CASKGTGDTDTQYF
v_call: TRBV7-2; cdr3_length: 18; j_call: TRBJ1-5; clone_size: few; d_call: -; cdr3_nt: TGTGCCAGCAGCCCGTTTGCGGTGGCTGCTGTCAGAGGCCAGCCCCAGCATTTT; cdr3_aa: CASSPFAVAAVRGQPQHF
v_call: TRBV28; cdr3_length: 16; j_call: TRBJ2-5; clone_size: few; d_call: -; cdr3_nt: TGTGCCAGCAGTTTCTGGGGAAGAGCCTACCAAGAGACCCAGTACTTC; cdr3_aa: CASSFWGRAYQETQYF
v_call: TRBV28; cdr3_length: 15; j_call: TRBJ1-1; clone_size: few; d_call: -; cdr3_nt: TGTGCCAGCGGATTCCCGACACCTGGGACGACTGAAGCTTTCTTT; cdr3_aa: CASGFPTPGTTEAFF
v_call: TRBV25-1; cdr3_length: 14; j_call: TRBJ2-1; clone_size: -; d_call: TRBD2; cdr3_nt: TGTGCCAGCAGAGAGCGGGGAAGGTGGGATGAGCAGTTCTTC; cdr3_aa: CASRERGRWDEQFF
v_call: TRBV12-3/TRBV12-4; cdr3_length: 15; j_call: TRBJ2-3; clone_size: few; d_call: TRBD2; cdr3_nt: TGTGCCAGCAGCTCTAGCGGGAGGGTCACAGATACGCAGTATTTT; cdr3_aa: CASSSSGRVTDTQYF
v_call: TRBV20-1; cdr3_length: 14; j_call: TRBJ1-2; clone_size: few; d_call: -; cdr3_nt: TGCAGTGCTAGAGAAACGGGATTTGACTATGGCTACACCTTC; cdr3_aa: CSARETGFDYGYTF
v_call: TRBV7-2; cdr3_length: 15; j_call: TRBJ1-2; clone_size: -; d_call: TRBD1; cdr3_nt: TGTGCCAGCAGCTTAGCGCCCCCGACAGGGAATGGCTACACCTTC; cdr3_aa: CASSLAPPTGNGYTF
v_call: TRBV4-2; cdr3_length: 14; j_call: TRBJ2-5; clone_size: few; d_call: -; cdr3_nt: TGTGCCAGCAGCCAAGGCCAGGGTTGGGAGACCCAGTACTTC; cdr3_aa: CASSQGQGWETQYF
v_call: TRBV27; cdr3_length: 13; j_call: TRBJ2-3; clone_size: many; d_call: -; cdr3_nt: TGTGCCAGCAGTTCCGTGAGCACAGATACGCAGTATTTT; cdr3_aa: CASSSVSTDTQYF
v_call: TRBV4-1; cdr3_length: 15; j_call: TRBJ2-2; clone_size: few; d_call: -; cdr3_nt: TGCGCCAGCAGCCAAGGATGGTCGAACACCGGGGAGCTGTTTTTT; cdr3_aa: CASSQGWSNTGELFF
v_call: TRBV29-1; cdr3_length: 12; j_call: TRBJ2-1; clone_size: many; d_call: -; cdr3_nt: TGCAGCGTAGCCCCCCCGGGAGAGGAGCAGTTCTTC; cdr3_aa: CSVAPPGEEQFF
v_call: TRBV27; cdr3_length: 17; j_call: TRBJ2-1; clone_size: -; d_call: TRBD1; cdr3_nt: TGTGCCAGCAGTTGGGGGTTCGGGGACAGCTCCTACAATGAGCAGTTCTTC; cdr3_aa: CASSWGFGDSSYNEQFF
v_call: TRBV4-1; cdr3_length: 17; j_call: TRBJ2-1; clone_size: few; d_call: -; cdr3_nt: TGCGCCAGCAGCCAAGATCCAACAAGGAGCTCCTACAATGAGCAGTTCTTC; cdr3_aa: CASSQDPTRSSYNEQFF
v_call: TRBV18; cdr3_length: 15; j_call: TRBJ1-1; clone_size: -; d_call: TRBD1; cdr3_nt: TGTGCCAGCCCACCCCGTTCGACAGGGGACTTAGAAGCTTTCTTT; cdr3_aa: CASPPRSTGDLEAFF
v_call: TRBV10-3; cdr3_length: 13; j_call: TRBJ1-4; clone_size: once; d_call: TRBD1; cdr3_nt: TGTGCCACCCGACAGGGCATTAATGAAAAACTGTTTTTT; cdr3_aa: CATRQGINEKLFF